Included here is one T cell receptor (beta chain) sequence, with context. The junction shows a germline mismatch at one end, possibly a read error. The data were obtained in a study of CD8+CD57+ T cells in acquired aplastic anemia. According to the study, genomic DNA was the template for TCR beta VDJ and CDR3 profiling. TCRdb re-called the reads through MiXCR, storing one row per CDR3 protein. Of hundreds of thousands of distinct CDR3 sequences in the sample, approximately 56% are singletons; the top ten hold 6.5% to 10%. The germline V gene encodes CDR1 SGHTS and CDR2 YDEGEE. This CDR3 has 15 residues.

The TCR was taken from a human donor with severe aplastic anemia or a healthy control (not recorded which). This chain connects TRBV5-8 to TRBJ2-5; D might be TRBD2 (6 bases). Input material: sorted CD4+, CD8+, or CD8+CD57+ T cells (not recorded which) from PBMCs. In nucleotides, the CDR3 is TGCGCCAGCAGCCAAGAGGGCCTCGGGGGAGAGACCCAGTACTTC. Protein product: CASSQEGLGGETQYF.